One and the same sample provided the 15 T cell receptor beta chains below, sequenced in a study of blood T cell repertoires in COVID-19. Profiled with immunoSEQ multiplex PCR; TCRdb holds only in-frame clones, not every one. The data hold 70,000 to 85,000 clones, with over 70% observed a single time. Sequenced: peripheral blood. The receptors here all came from a man aged 80 or over with acute or convalescent COVID-19.

The V gene is TRBV5-4, the J gene TRBJ2-2, with 8 bases matching TRBD2. This CDR3 has 18 residues. With 1 base clipped from V and 4 bases from J, the junction kept 12 bases outside the gene matches. CDR1 and CDR2 (germline): SGHNT, YYREEE (reference sequence). The CDR3 spells CASSLKTGGPLSTGELFF. Here the CDR3 DNA reads TGTGCCAGCAGCTTGAAGACGGGGGGGCCTCTTAGCACCGGGGAGCTGTTTTTT.

The chain uses TRBV7-9 and TRBJ2-7; D possibly corresponds to TRBD2 (5 bases). The CDR3 covers 9 residues. The germline V gene encodes CDR1 SEHNR and CDR2 FQNEAQ (reference sequence). V lost 11 bases to trimming and J lost 5 bases, with 7 bases between them. CDR3 in DNA: TGTGCCCGGGAACACGAGCAGTACTTC. It translates to CAREHEQYF.

Concerning this clone: One junction end does not reproduce the germline sequence, and a read error may be involved. The chain couples TRBV6-1 to TRBJ1-5; D possibly corresponds to TRBD1 (5 bases). The germline CDR1 and CDR2 sequences are MNHNS and SASEGT. The CDR3 totals 14 residues. The CDR3 is CASREGQSVLPQHF. For the CDR3, the DNA is TGTGCCAGCAGAGAAGGACAATCAGTTTTACCCCAGCATTTT.

The V call is TRBV29-1, the J call TRBJ1-2; TRBD1 aligns across 12 bases. V shed 7 bases, J shed 0 bases, and the junction held 9 bases outside the gene matches. This CDR3 is 16 amino acids long. Germline V gives CDR1 SQVTM, CDR2 ANQGSEA. CDR3 DNA sequence: TGCAGCGCCTCCGGGACAGGGGGCATAACTAACTATGGCTACACCTTC. Translating gives CSASGTGGITNYGYTF.

V gene TRBV2 combines with J gene TRBJ2-7; D perhaps matches TRBD1 (5 bases). From germline, CDR1 is SNHLY and CDR2 FYNNEI. The CDR3 loop spans 12 amino acids. V was clipped by 5 bases and J by 7 bases, with 12 bases between them. CDR3 nucleotide sequence: TGTGCCAGCAGTTTGGCAGGGTGGGAGCAGTACTTC. This sequence encodes CASSLAGWEQYF.

The CDR3 sequence is CASSAGQIYEQYF. In DNA form, the CDR3 reads TGTGCCAGCTCAGCAGGGCAGATCTACGAGCAGTACTTC. The rearrangement links TRBV18 to TRBJ2-7, with D perhaps matching TRBD1 (5 bases). This CDR3 comprises 13 residues. CDR1 and CDR2 (germline): KGHSH, LQKENI. V was clipped by 5 bases and J by 3 bases, with 11 bases between them.

The chain joins TRBV6-6 to TRBJ1-1, with a tentative D call TRBD1 (5 bases). The germline V gene encodes CDR1 MNHNY and CDR2 SVGAGI (reference sequence). V lost 6 bases, J lost 1 base, and 15 bases lay in between. This CDR3 region has 15 residues. DNA of the CDR3: TGTGCCAGCAGCGGAAAAGGGGTTGCGAACACTGAAGCTTTCTTT. Amino acids: CASSGKGVANTEAFF.

The rearrangement uses TRBV9 and TRBJ1-1; maybe TRBD1 (5 bases). Germline V gene data show CDR1 as SGDLS and CDR2 as YYNGEE. There are 18 residues in the CDR3. Trimming stripped 4 bases from V and 0 bases from J, with 22 bases between. CDR3 sequence: CASSSRGEDEGMNTEAFF. The CDR3 DNA reads as TGTGCCAGCAGCTCAAGAGGGGAGGACGAAGGGATGAACACTGAAGCTTTCTTT.

V is TRBV11-2 and J is TRBJ2-2, with D unresolved. The CDR3 covers 16 residues. Germline V CDR1 and CDR2: SGHAT, FQNNGV. V was pared by 0 bases and J by 2 bases, with 10 bases between. The CDR3 nucleotides read TGTGCCAGCAGCTTAGATTTCGGGTATAACACCGGGGAGCTGTTTTTT. Residues: CASSLDFGYNTGELFF.

The gene calls are TRBV7-2 and TRBJ2-7; perhaps TRBD2 as D (5 bases). The CDR3 spans 15 residues. V was trimmed by 5 bases and J by 0 bases, leaving 14 bases between them. CDR1 SGHTA and CDR2 FQGNSA come from the germline V gene. CDR3 in DNA: TGTGCCAGCAGCCCTCGCCCCGGGAACTCCTACGAGCAGTACTTC. Its translation is CASSPRPGNSYEQYF.

The chain carries TRBV7-2 and TRBJ2-5, with a possible D match to TRBD1 (5 bases). The CDR3 sequence is 15 residues long. V was trimmed by 0 bases and J by 7 bases, leaving 15 bases between them. Looked up from germline, CDR1 is SGHTA and CDR2 is FQGNSA. Here the CDR3 reads CASSLALRHQGTQYF. The CDR3 coding sequence is TGTGCCAGCAGCTTAGCTCTCCGGCACCAGGGGACCCAGTACTTC.

The V gene is TRBV3-1 (or the pseudogene TRBV3-2), the J gene TRBJ2-5, with 10 nucleotides matching TRBD2. Germline V CDR1 and CDR2: LGHDT, YNNKEL (reference sequence). Losses at the gene ends were 6 bases for V and 5 bases for J; bases not matched to a gene: 9. This CDR3 has 15 amino acids. The CDR3 DNA sequence: TGTGCCAGCAGTCACAGCGGGGGGGCCCGGGAGACCCAGTACTTC. Translating it yields CASSHSGGARETQYF.

The J gene is TRBJ2-3, the V gene TRBV5-1; 8 bases match TRBD1. The CDR3 runs to 15 residues. Germline CDR1 SGHRS, CDR2 YFSETQ. Losses at the gene ends were 0 bases for V and 4 bases for J; bases not matched to a gene: 4. CDR3 region: CASSLGRGLSDTQYF. The CDR3 region has the DNA TGCGCCAGCAGCTTGGGCAGGGGGCTATCAGATACGCAGTATTTT.

The chain couples TRBV3-1 (or the pseudogene TRBV3-2) to TRBJ2-7; no definite D call. This CDR3 comprises 13 residues. Germline CDR1 reads LGHDT; CDR2 reads YNNKEL (reference sequence). Trimming took off 1 base at V and 4 bases at J, with 8 bases between the two ends. Written as DNA, the CDR3 is TGTGCCAGCAGCCAAGTCGGAGTATACGAGCAGTACTTC. This translates into CASSQVGVYEQYF.

V usage is TRBV21-1 and J usage is TRBJ1-2; the table assigns TRBD1, which was not confirmed against the DNA. TRBV21-1 is reported as a pseudogene. The CDR3 is 17 residues long. Written as DNA, the CDR3 is TGTGCCAGCAGCAAATCTCTTCGGGCAGGGTGTACCTATGGCTACACCTTC. Protein product: CASSKSLRAGCTYGYTF.